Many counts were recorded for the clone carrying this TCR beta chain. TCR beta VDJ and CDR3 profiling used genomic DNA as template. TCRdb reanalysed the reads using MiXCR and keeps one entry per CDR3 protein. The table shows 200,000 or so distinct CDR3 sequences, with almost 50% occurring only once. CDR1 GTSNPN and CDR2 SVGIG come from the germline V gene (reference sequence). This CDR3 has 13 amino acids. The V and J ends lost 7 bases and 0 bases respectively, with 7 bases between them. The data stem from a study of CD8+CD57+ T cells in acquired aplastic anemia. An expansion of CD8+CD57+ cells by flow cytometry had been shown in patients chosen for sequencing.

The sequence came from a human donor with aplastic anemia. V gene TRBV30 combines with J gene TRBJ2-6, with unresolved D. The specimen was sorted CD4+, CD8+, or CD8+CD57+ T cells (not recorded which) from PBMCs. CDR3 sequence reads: CASDNSGANVLTF. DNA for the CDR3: TGTGCCTCCGACAACTCTGGGGCCAACGTCCTGACTTTC.